This passage covers 30 T cell receptor beta chains from one sample sequenced in a study of OX40 agonist ivuxolimab in advanced cancers. This table comes from immunoSEQ multiplex PCR, and its TCRdb copy is limited to in-frame clones, with some not included. The data hold some 70,000 clones, with approximately 90% observed a single time. The material was CD4+ or CD8+ T cells sorted from blood, obtained in a trial of the OX40 agonist ivuxolimab. The source of these receptors is an adult with an advanced solid tumor such as melanoma, head and neck, liver or kidney cancer.

The chain is built from TRBV28 and TRBJ1-5; TRBD1 agrees at 8 bases. Germline V CDR1 and CDR2: MDHEN, SYDVKM. V lost 3 bases to trimming and J lost 7 bases; unmatched junction nucleotides: 8. CDR3 length equals 15 residues. The CDR3 protein is CASSFRGRVGQPQHF. The DNA for the CDR3 is TGTGCCAGCAGTTTCAGGGGGCGGGTGGGACAGCCCCAGCATTTT. The complete variable domain, with remaining parts taken from reference TRBV28 and TRBJ1-5, reads DVKVTQSSRYLVKRTGEKVFLECVQDMDHENMFWYRQDPGLGLRLIYFSYDVKMKEKGDIPEGYSVSREKKERFSLILESASTNQTSMYLCASSFRGRVGQPQHFGDGTRLSIL.

The genes are TRBV19 and TRBJ1-1; D remains unclear. Per the germline V gene, CDR1 is LNHDA and CDR2 is SQIVND (reference sequence). V lost 4 bases, J lost 2 bases, and 11 bases lay in between. The CDR3 extends over 14 amino acids. The chain's CDR3 is CASSTRGSNTEAFF. DNA for the CDR3: TGTGCCAGTAGTACCCGAGGGAGCAACACTGAAGCTTTCTTT.

The chain is built from TRBV27 and TRBJ2-4; D is uncertain. In germline, CDR1 is MNHEY, CDR2 SMNVEV (reference sequence). The V gene lost 5 bases and the J gene lost 7 bases, with 15 bases spanning the gap. The length of the CDR3 is 14 residues. CDR3 region: CASSPRALGNIQYF. CDR3 nucleotides: TGTGCCAGCAGTCCCCGGGCCCTCGGGAACATTCAGTACTTC.

CDR3 sequence reads: CASRKTSGGNIQYF. CDR3 sequence (DNA): TGCGCCAGCAGGAAGACTAGCGGGGGGAACATTCAGTACTTC. This chain joins TRBV5-1 and TRBJ2-4, with 13 bases matching TRBD2. The ends lost 5 bases at V and 7 bases at J; junction bases unmatched: 3. CDR3 size: 14 residues. From germline, CDR1 is SGHRS and CDR2 YFSETQ.

This rearrangement joins TRBV7-2 to TRBJ1-2; D may be TRBD1 (5 bases). CDR3 length equals 12 residues. Per germline, CDR1 SGHTA and CDR2 FQGNSA. V shed 1 base and J shed 7 bases, with 7 bases lying between them. CDR3 sequence (DNA): TGTGCCAGCAGCTTAGGGGACGCTGGCTACACCTTC. Its protein is CASSLGDAGYTF.

The rearrangement uses TRBV18 and TRBJ1-5; D ambiguous. Germline V gene data show CDR1 as KGHSH and CDR2 as LQKENI. The CDR3 runs to 16 residues. Trimming shortened V by 3 bases and J by 0 bases, and 12 bases separated the two germline ends. Here the CDR3 DNA reads TGTGCCAGCTCACCTGCTGGTGCCCTTAGCAATCAGCCCCAGCATTTT. Amino acids: CASSPAGALSNQPQHF.

V and J are TRBV7-2 and TRBJ2-7, with TRBD2 as a possible D gene (5 bases). This CDR3 contains 17 residues. Per germline, CDR1 SGHTA and CDR2 FQGNSA. V lost 1 base and J 0 bases, leaving 16 bases between the germline ends. The chain's CDR3 is CASSLGPSADGSYEQYF. CDR3 DNA: TGTGCCAGCAGCTTAGGCCCTTCAGCGGACGGCTCCTACGAGCAGTACTTC.

The rearrangement links TRBV27 to TRBJ1-3; D gene ambiguous. The CDR3 sequence is 13 residues long. Germline CDR1 is MNHEY and CDR2 is SMNVEV (reference sequence). Trimming shortened V by 6 bases and J by 4 bases, and 10 bases separated the two germline ends. CDR3 protein: CASRTSRGNTIYF. DNA of the CDR3: TGTGCCAGCAGAACCTCAAGAGGAAACACCATATATTTT.

This chain uses TRBV10-2 with TRBJ1-1; D gene ambiguous. The CDR3 has 15 residues. V shed 5 bases and J shed 1 base, with 14 bases lying between them. CDR1 WSHSY and CDR2 SAAADI come from the germline V gene. CDR3 region: CASSPRMGRNTEAFF. DNA for the CDR3: TGCGCCAGCAGTCCCCGTATGGGGAGGAACACTGAAGCTTTCTTT.

This chain connects TRBV2 to TRBJ1-4; 7 bases match TRBD1. This CDR3 region has 14 residues. The ends lost 8 bases at V and 4 bases at J; junction bases unmatched: 7. Germline V gene sequence: CDR1 SNHLY, CDR2 FYNNEI. As DNA, the CDR3 is TGTGCCAGCGTCTCGGGACAGAGTAATGAAAAACTGTTTTTT. Its protein is CASVSGQSNEKLFF. The variable domain in full, completed from reference TRBV2 and TRBJ1-4, reads EPEVTQTPSHQVTQMGQEVILRCVPISNHLYFYWYRQILGQKVEFLVSFYNNEISEKSEIFDDQFSVERPDGSNFTLKIRSTKLEDSAMYFCASVSGQSNEKLFFGSGTQLSVL.

In this sample, this clone turned up once. The chain combines TRBV4-3 with TRBJ1-2; D uncertain. The V and J ends lost 0 bases and 5 bases respectively, with 19 bases between them. The germline V gene encodes CDR1 LGHNA and CDR2 YSLEER. This CDR3 region has 17 residues. CDR3 in DNA: TGCGCCAGCAGCCAAGAAGGTACGGTTTACTACCTTTATGGCTACACCTTC. Protein product: CASSQEGTVYYLYGYTF.

The rearrangement uses TRBV6-1 and TRBJ1-2; D unclear. The CDR3 contains 12 residues. Germline CDR1 MNHNS, CDR2 SASEGT. V shed 6 bases and J shed 3 bases, with 8 bases lying between them. The CDR3 DNA sequence: TGTGCCAGCAGCTGGGAGGACTATGGCTACACCTTC. Protein sequence: CASSWEDYGYTF.

This rearrangement joins TRBV27 to TRBJ1-4, with D unclear. V gave up 0 bases and J gave up 6 bases, with 5 bases separating them. This CDR3 contains 13 residues. Germline CDR1 reads MNHEY; CDR2 reads SMNVEV (reference sequence). The CDR3 DNA reads as TGTGCCAGCAGTTTATCCCGTTATGAAAAACTGTTTTTT. Translated: CASSLSRYEKLFF.

This chain joins TRBV10-3 and TRBJ2-3, with TRBD1 matching 10 bases. The CDR3 consists of 14 residues. The V gene's germline CDR1 is ENHRY and CDR2 SYGVKD. Losses at the gene ends were 6 bases for V and 5 bases for J; bases not matched to a gene: 5. For the CDR3, the DNA is TGTGCCATCAGGTTAGGACAGGGGGAAGATACGCAGTATTTT. Encoded protein: CAIRLGQGEDTQYF.

CDR3 sequence reads: CASSPYSSDTQYF. In DNA, the CDR3 is TGTGCCAGCAGTCCCTACTCCTCAGATACGCAGTATTTT. The V and J genes are TRBV27 and TRBJ2-3; D is unclear. V dropped 5 bases and J dropped 4 bases, with 10 bases sitting between them. The CDR3 extends over 13 amino acids. CDR1 and CDR2 from the germline V gene are MNHEY and SMNVEV (reference sequence).

This chain connects TRBV7-2 to TRBJ1-5; D unclear. Germline V gene data show CDR1 as SGHTA and CDR2 as FQGNSA. The ends were cut back, 1 base at V and 2 bases at J, with 3 bases in the middle. This CDR3 has 13 residues. CDR3 DNA sequence: TGTGCCAGCAGCTTAGACGGCAATCAGCCCCAGCATTTT. The encoded protein is CASSLDGNQPQHF.

J is TRBJ2-3 and V is TRBV28; 7 nucleotides match TRBD2. Trimming removed 8 bases from V and 0 bases from J; junction bases left unmatched: 5. The CDR3 runs 14 residues. Germline V gene data show CDR1 as MDHEN and CDR2 as SYDVKM. CDR3 nucleotides: TGTGCCAGCTCTCGGGGGGTTAGCACAGATACGCAGTATTTT. It codes for CASSRGVSTDTQYF.

This chain connects TRBV19 to TRBJ1-2; 8 bases match TRBD1. The CDR3 runs 15 residues. Germline CDR1 LNHDA, CDR2 SQIVND (reference sequence). V lost 5 bases, J lost 2 bases, and 7 bases stayed unmatched. CDR3 in amino acids: CASSEQTGVNYGYTF. The CDR3 DNA follows: TGTGCCAGTAGTGAGCAGACAGGGGTAAACTATGGCTACACCTTC.

This chain uses TRBV19 with TRBJ2-5; TRBD2 aligns across 12 bases. Unmatched junction bases numbered 4, after V lost 6 bases and J lost 2 bases. The CDR3 extends over 15 amino acids. Germline CDR1 reads LNHDA; CDR2 reads SQIVND (reference sequence). CDR3 residues: CASSLLAGGQETQYF. DNA for the CDR3: TGTGCCAGTAGCCTACTAGCGGGGGGACAAGAGACCCAGTACTTC.

The J gene is TRBJ1-1, the V gene TRBV19; D is perhaps TRBD1 (6 bases). With 1 base removed from V and 4 bases from J, the gap between germline ends came to 16 bases. Germline loops: CDR1 LNHDA, CDR2 SQIVND (reference sequence). There are 16 residues in the CDR3. The CDR3 here is CASSIGWGRGATEAFF. In DNA, the CDR3 is TGTGCCAGTAGTATAGGGTGGGGCAGGGGCGCCACTGAAGCTTTCTTT.

This chain joins TRBV19 and TRBJ2-7; TRBD1 matches at 9 bases. V trimming: 2 bases; J trimming: 4 bases; junction bases outside the gene matches: 9. This CDR3 is built from 16 residues. CDR1 LNHDA and CDR2 SQIVND come from the germline V gene (reference sequence). The CDR3 protein is CASSITAQGAVYEQYF. CDR3 DNA: TGTGCCAGTAGTATAACGGCACAGGGGGCTGTATACGAGCAGTACTTC.

The J gene is TRBJ1-1, the V gene TRBV6-1, with D unresolved. The germline CDR1 and CDR2 sequences are MNHNS and SASEGT. V gave up 6 bases and J gave up 6 bases, with 14 bases separating them. The CDR3 is 13 amino acids. The chain's CDR3 is CASSATGSAEAFF. DNA for the CDR3: TGTGCCAGCAGCGCGACGGGGAGCGCTGAAGCTTTCTTT.

This clone was seen a single time. The genes are TRBV19 and TRBJ1-1; D may be TRBD1 (5 bases). This CDR3 comprises 15 residues. CDR1 is LNHDA, CDR2 SQIVND, per germline (reference sequence). Trimming took off 4 bases at V and 2 bases at J, with 14 bases between the two ends. CDR3 DNA: TGTGCCAGTAGTAGGTCATGGGGCGCAAACACTGAAGCTTTCTTT. Translating gives CASSRSWGANTEAFF.

This chain links TRBV28 with TRBJ2-2, with TRBD2 identical over 9 bases. Germline V gene sequence: CDR1 MDHEN, CDR2 SYDVKM. V shed 7 bases and J 3 bases; nucleotides not matched to a gene: 18. The CDR3 is made up of 19 amino acids. The CDR3, as DNA: TGTGCCAGCAATGGTAATAGCGGGGGCTACCGGCTTTACACCGGGGAGCTGTTTTTT. Translation gives CASNGNSGGYRLYTGELFF.

The rearrangement joins TRBV5-1 to TRBJ2-7; the D call may be TRBD1 or TRBD2 (5 bases each). CDR3 size: 14 residues. From germline, CDR1 is SGHRS and CDR2 YFSETQ. V shed 5 bases and J shed 4 bases, with 16 bases lying between them. CDR3 protein: CASRLFGTPYEQYF. CDR3 DNA: TGCGCCAGCAGGTTGTTCGGGACCCCGTACGAGCAGTACTTC.

The DNA for the CDR3 is TGTGCCAGCAGCTTAGGGGCCAGCGGGGGGGCCACAGATACGCAGTATTTT. This codes for CASSLGASGGATDTQYF. V usage is TRBV11-3 and J usage is TRBJ2-3; TRBD2 matches at 10 bases. Germline V gene data show CDR1 as SGHNT and CDR2 as YENEEA. J lost 2 bases, V lost 1 base, and 6 bases had no gene match. This CDR3 is 17 amino acids long.

A remark on this clone: In the same sample, other DNA sequences code for this CDR3. This chain connects TRBV19 to TRBJ2-1, with 8 bases aligning to TRBD1. The CDR3 length is 15 residues. The V gene's germline CDR1 is LNHDA and CDR2 SQIVND (reference sequence). The ends lost 6 bases at V and 8 bases at J; junction bases unmatched: 12. The CDR3 region has the DNA TGTGCCAGTAGAGACAGGGGTGGGGCGGTGGATGAGCAGTTCTTC. This codes for CASRDRGGAVDEQFF.

The chain combines TRBV7-9 with TRBJ1-1; no definite D call. V was trimmed by 1 base and J by 2 bases, leaving 8 bases between them. The CDR3 contains 14 residues. Germline CDR1 reads SEHNR; CDR2 reads FQNEAQ (reference sequence). The CDR3 nucleotides read TGTGCCAGCAGCTTAGAAATTGGAAACACTGAAGCTTTCTTT. It specifies CASSLEIGNTEAFF.

The V and J genes are TRBV6-1 and TRBJ2-3, with TRBD2 as a possible D gene (6 bases). The CDR3 runs 16 residues. The germline V and J ends were trimmed by 2 bases and 5 bases, with 17 bases remaining between them. From germline, CDR1 is MNHNS and CDR2 SASEGT. The DNA of the CDR3 is TGTGCCAGCAGTGAATGGGGAGGAGGTGATAAAGATACGCAGTATTTT. This gives the protein CASSEWGGGDKDTQYF.

The gene calls are TRBV4-2 and TRBJ2-7, with D perhaps matching TRBD2 (6 bases). The germline CDR1 and CDR2 sequences are LGHNA and YNFKEQ. CDR3 length: 19 amino acids. The V gene lost 0 bases and the J gene lost 0 bases, with 21 bases spanning the gap. Here the CDR3 reads CASSQEGHGTPARSYEQYF. The CDR3 coding sequence is TGTGCCAGCAGCCAAGAAGGGCATGGGACTCCCGCCCGCTCCTACGAGCAGTACTTC.